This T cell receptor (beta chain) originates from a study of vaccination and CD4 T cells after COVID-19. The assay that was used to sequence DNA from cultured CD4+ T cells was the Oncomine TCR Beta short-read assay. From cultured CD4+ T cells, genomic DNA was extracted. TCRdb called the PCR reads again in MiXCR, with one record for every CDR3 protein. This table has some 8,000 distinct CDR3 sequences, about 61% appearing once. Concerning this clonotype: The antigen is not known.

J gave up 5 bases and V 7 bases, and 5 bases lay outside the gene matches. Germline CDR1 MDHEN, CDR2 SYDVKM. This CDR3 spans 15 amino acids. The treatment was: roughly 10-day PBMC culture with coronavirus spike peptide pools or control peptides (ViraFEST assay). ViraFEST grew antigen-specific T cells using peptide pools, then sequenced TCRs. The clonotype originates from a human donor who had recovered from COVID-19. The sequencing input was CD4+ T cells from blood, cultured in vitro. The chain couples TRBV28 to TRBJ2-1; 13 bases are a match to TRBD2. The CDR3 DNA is TGTGCCAGCAACAGACTAGCGGGAGGCCACAATGAGCAGTTCTTC. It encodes CASNRLAGGHNEQFF.